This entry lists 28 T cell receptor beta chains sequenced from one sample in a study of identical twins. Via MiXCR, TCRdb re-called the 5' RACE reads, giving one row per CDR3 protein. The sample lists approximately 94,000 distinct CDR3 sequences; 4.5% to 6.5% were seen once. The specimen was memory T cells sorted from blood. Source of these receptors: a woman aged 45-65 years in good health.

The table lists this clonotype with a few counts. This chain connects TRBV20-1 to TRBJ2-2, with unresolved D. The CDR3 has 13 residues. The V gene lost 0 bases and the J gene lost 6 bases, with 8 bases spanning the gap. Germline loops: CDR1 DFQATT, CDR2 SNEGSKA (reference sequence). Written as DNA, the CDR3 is TGCAGTGCTAGAGATCTGAGCGCCGGGGAGCTGTTTTTT. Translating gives CSARDLSAGELFF.

The CDR3 DNA reads as TGTGCCAGCAGCAAGGTAAAACAGGGACCACCAATCTCCTACGAGCAGTACTTC. The encoded protein is CASSKVKQGPPISYEQYF. The chain has TRBV21-1 and TRBJ2-7; TRBD1, as called in the table, went unchecked against the DNA. TRBV21-1 counts as a pseudogene. CDR3 length: 18 amino acids.

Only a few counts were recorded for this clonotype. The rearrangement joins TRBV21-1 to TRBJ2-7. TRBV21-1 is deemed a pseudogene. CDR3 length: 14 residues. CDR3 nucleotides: TGTGCCAGCAGCAAAGGAAGTCAGTTCTACGAGCAGTACGTC. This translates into CASSKGSQFYEQYV.

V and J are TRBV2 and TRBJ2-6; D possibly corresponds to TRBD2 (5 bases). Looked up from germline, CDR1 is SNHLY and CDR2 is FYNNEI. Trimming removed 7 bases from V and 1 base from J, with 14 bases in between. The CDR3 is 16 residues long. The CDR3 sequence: CASKIHRGSGANVLTF. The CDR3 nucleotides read TGTGCCAGCAAAATCCATCGGGGATCTGGGGCCAACGTCCTGACTTTC.

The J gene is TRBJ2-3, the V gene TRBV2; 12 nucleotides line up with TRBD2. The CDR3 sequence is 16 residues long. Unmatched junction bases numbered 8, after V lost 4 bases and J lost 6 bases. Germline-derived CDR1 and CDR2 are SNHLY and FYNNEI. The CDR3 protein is CASSGGLAGLGDTQYF. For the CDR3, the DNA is TGTGCCAGCAGTGGAGGACTAGCGGGATTGGGGGATACGCAGTATTTT.

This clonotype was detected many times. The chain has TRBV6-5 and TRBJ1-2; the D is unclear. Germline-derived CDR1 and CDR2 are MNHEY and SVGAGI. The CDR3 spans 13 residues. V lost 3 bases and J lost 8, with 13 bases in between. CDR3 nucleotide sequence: TGTGCCAGCAGTTATGGCACGGAGGGCGGCTACACCTTC. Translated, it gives CASSYGTEGGYTF.

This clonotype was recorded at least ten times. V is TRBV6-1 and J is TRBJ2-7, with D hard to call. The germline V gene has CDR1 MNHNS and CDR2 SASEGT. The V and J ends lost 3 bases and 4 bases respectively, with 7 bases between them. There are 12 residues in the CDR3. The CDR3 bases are TGTGCCAGCAGTGACCTCTTTTACGAGCAGTACGTC. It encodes CASSDLFYEQYV.

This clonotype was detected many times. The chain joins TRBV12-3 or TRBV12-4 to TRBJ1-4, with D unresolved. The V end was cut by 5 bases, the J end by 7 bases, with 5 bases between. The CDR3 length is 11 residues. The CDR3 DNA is TGTGCCAGCAGTATCAGTGAAAAACTGTTTTTT. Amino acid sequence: CASSISEKLFF.

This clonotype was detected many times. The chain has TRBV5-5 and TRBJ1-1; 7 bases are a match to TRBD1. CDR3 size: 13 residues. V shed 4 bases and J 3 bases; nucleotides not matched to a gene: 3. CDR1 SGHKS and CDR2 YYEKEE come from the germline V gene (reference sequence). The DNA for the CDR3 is TGTGCCAGCAGCCCCGGACAGGACACTGAAGCTTTCTTT. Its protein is CASSPGQDTEAFF.

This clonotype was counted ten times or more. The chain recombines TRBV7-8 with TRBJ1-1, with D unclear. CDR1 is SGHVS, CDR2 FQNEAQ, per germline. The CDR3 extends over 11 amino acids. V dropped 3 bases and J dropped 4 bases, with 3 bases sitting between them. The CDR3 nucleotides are TGTGCCAGCAGCTTCGCCACTGAAGCTTTCTTT. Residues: CASSFATEAFF.

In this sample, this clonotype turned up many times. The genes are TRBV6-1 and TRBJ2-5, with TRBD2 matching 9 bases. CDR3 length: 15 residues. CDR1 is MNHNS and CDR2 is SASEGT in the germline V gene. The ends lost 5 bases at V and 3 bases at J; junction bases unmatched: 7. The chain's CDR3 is CASSRAGGVEETQYF. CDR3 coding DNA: TGTGCCAGCAGTCGCGCGGGGGGGGTAGAAGAGACCCAGTACTTC.

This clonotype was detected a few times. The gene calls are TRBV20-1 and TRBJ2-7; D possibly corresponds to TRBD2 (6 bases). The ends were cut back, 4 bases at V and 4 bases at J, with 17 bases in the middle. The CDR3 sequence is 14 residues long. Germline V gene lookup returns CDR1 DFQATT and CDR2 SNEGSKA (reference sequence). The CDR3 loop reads CSATTGTLGYEQYF. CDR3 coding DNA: TGCAGTGCTACTACTGGGACTTTAGGGTACGAGCAGTACTTC.

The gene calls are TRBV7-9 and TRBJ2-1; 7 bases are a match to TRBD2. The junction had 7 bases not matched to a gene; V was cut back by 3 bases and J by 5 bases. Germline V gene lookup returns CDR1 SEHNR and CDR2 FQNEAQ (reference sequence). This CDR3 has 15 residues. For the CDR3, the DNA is TGTGCCAGCAGCTTGTCGAGCGGGATCCACAATGAGCAGTTCTTC. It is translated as CASSLSSGIHNEQFF. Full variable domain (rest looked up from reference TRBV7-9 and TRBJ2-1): DTGVSQNPRHKITKRGQNVTFRCDPISEHNRLYWYRQTLGQGPEFLTYFQNEAQLEKSRLLSDRFSAERPKGSFSTLEIQRTEQGDSAMYLCASSLSSGIHNEQFFGPGTRLTVL.

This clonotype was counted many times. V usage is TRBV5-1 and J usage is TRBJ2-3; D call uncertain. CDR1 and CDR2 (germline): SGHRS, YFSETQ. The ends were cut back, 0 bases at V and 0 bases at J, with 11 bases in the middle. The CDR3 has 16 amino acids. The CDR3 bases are TGCGCCAGCAGCTTGGCCCTACCGAAAAGCACAGATACGCAGTATTTT. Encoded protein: CASSLALPKSTDTQYF. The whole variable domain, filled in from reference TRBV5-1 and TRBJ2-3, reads KAGVTQTPRYLIKTRGQQVTLSCSPISGHRSVSWYQQTPGQGLQFLFEYFSETQRNKGNFPGRFSGRQFSNSRSEMNVSTLELGDSALYLCASSLALPKSTDTQYFGPGTRLTVL.

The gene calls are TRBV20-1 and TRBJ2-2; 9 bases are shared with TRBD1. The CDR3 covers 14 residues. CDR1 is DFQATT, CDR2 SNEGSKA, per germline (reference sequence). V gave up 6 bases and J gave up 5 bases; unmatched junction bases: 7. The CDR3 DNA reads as TGCAGTGCGGCCGGGACAGGGAGTACCGGGGAGCTGTTTTTT. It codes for CSAAGTGSTGELFF.

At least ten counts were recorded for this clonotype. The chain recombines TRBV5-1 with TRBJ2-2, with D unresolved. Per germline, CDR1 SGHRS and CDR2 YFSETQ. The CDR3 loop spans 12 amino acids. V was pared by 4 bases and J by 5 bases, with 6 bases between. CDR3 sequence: CASSLFTGELFF. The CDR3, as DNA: TGCGCCAGCAGCCTATTTACCGGGGAGCTGTTTTTT.

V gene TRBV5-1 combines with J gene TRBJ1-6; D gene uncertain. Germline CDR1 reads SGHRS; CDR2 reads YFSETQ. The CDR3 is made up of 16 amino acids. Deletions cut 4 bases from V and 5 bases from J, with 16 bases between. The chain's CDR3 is CASSPALTKNNSPLHF. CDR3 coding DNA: TGCGCCAGCAGCCCCGCCCTTACCAAAAATAATTCACCCCTCCACTTT.

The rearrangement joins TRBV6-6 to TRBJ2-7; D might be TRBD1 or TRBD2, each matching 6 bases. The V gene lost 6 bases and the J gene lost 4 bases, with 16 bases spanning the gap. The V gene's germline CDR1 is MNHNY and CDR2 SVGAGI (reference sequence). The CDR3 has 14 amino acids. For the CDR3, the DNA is TGTGCCAGCAGGGGGGCGGGATTTAAATACGAGCAGTACTTC. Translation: CASRGAGFKYEQYF.

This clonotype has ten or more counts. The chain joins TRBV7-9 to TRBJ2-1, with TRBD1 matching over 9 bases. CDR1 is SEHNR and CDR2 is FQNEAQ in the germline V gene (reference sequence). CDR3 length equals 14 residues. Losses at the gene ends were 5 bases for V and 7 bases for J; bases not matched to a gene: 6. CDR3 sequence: CASSPRDRVNEQFF. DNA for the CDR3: TGTGCCAGCAGCCCCCGGGACAGGGTGAATGAGCAGTTCTTC.

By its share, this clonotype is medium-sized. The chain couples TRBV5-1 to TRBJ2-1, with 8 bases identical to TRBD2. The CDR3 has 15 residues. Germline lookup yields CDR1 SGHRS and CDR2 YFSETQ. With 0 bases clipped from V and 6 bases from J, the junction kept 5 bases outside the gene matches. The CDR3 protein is CASSLVAGGSNEQFF. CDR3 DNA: TGCGCCAGCAGCTTGGTGGCGGGAGGTTCCAATGAGCAGTTCTTC.

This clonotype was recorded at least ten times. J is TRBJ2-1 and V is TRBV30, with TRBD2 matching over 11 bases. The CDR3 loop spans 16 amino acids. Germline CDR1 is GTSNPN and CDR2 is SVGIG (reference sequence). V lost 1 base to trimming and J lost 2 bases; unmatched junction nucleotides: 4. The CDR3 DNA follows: TGTGCCTGGAGTGATACTAGCGGGAGACCCTACAATGAGCAGTTCTTC. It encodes CAWSDTSGRPYNEQFF.

DNA of the CDR3: TGCGCCAGCAGCTGGCAGGGGGTCAACACTGAAGCTTTCTTT. This sequence encodes CASSWQGVNTEAFF. The chain carries TRBV5-1 and TRBJ1-1, with 7 bases that match TRBD1. Trimming removed 3 bases from V and 2 bases from J; junction bases left unmatched: 4. Germline V CDR1 and CDR2: SGHRS, YFSETQ. The CDR3 spans 14 residues.

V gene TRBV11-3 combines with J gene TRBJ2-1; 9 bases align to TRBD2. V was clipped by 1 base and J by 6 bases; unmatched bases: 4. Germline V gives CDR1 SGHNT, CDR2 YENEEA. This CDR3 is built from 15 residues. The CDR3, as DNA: TGTGCCAGCAGCTTAGGCGGGAGGGCGGGCAATGAGCAGTTCTTC. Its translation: CASSLGGRAGNEQFF.

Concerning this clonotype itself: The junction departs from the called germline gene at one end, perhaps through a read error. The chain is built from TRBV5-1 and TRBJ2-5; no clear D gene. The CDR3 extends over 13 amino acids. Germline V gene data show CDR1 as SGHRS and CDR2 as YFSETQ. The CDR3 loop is CARSWVPGPTQCF. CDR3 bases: TGCGCCAGGAGCTGGGTGCCTGGCCCGACGCAGTGCTTC.

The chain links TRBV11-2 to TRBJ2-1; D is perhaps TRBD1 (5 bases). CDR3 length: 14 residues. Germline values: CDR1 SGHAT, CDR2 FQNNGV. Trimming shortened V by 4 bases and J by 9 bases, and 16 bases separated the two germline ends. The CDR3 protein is CASSSLHQGTEQFF. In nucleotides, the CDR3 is TGTGCCAGCAGCTCGCTGCACCAGGGCACTGAGCAGTTCTTC. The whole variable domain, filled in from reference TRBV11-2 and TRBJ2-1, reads EAGVAQSPRYKIIEKRQSVAFWCNPISGHATLYWYQQILGQGPKLLIQFQNNGVVDDSQLPKDRFSAERLKGVDSTLKIQPAKLEDSAVYLCASSSLHQGTEQFFGPGTRLTVL.

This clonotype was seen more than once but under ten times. In DNA form, the CDR3 reads TGTGCCAGCAGCAAATTTATGGACAACAAGGGGTTCTTC. It specifies CASSKFMDNKGFF. V usage is TRBV7-6 and J usage is TRBJ2-1, with D perhaps TRBD1 (5 bases). V lost 5 bases and J lost 15, with 20 bases in between. The germline V gene encodes CDR1 SGHVS and CDR2 FNYEAQ. This CDR3 spans 13 amino acids.

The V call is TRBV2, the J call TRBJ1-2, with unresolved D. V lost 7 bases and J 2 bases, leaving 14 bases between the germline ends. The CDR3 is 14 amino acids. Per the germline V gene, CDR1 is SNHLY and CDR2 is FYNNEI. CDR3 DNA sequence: TGTGCCAGCACCAGGCCCGGACGGAACTATGGCTACACCTTC. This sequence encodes CASTRPGRNYGYTF.

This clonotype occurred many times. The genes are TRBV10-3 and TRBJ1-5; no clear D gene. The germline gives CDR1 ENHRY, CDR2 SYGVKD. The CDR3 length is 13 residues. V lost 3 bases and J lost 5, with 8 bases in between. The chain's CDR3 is CAISEKPDQPQHF. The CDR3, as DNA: TGTGCCATCAGTGAAAAACCTGATCAGCCCCAGCATTTT.